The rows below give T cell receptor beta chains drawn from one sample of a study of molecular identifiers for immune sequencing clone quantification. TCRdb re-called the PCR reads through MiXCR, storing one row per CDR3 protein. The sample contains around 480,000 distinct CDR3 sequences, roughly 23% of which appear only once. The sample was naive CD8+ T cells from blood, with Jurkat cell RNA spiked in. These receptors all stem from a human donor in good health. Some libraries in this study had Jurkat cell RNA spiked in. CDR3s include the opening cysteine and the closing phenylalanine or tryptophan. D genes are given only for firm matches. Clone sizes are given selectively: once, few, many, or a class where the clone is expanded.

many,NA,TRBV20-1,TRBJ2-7,CSARLQGYEQYF,TGCAGTGCTAGACTACAGGGCTACGAGCAGTACTTC
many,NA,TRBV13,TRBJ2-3,CASSPERDTQYF,TGTGCCAGCAGCCCCGAACGCGATACGCAGTATTTT
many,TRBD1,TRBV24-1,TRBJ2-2,CATSDAPGQKTHLNTGELFF,TGTGCCACCAGTGATGCCCCGGGACAGAAAACACACCTAAACACCGGGGAGCTGTTTTTT
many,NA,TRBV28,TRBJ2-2,CASSFEAGELFF,TGTGCCAGCAGTTTTGAAGCCGGGGAGCTGTTTTTT
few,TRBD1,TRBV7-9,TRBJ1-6,CASSSRTGANSPLHF,TGTGCCAGCAGCTCAAGGACAGGGGCTAATTCACCCCTCCACTTT
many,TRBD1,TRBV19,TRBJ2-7,CASSQGGTGSYEQYF,TGTGCCAGTAGCCAAGGAGGGACAGGGTCCTACGAGCAGTACTTC
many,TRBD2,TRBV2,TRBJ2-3,CASSRSKAGGVTDTQYF,TGTGCCAGCAGCCGATCAAAAGCGGGGGGCGTCACAGATACGCAGTATTTT
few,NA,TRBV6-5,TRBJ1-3,CASSYGNMNTIYF,TGTGCCAGCAGTTACGGGAATATGAACACCATATATTTT
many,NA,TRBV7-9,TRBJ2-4,CASSLALSEAKNIQYF,TGTGCCAGCAGCTTAGCGCTGTCTGAGGCCAAAAACATTCAGTACTTC
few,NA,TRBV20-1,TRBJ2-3,CSARGGRTDTQYF,TGCAGTGCTAGAGGTGGGAGGACAGATACGCAGTATTTT
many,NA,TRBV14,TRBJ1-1,CASSPTMNTEAFF,TGTGCCAGCAGCCCGACAATGAACACTGAAGCTTTCTTT
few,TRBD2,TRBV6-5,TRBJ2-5,CASSYSRLAGAYQETQYF,TGTGCCAGCAGTTACTCGAGGCTAGCGGGGGCCTACCAAGAGACCCAGTACTTC
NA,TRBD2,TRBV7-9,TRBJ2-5,CASSSGLAGVF,TGTGCCAGCAGCTCGGGACTAGCGGGAGTCTTC
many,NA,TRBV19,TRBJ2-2,CASSVQDPGELFF,TGTGCCAGTAGTGTCCAGGATCCCGGGGAGCTGTTTTTT
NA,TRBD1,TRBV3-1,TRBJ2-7,CASSQRDRGLYEQYF,TGTGCCAGCAGCCAGCGGGACAGGGGGCTCTACGAGCAGTACTTC
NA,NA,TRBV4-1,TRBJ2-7,CASSTYRNYEQYF,TGCGCCAGCAGCACCTACAGGAACTACGAGCAGTACTTC
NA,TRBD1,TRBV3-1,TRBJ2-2,CASSLGDRGPSRELFF,TGTGCCAGCAGCCTGGGGGACAGGGGCCCCTCCAGGGAGCTGTTTTTT
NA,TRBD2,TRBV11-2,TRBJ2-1,CASSSWDETSWHEQFF,TGTGCCAGCAGCTCCTGGGATGAGACTAGCTGGCATGAGCAGTTCTTC
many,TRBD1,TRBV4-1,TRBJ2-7,CASSLRQGAVEQYF,TGCGCCAGCAGCCTCAGACAGGGGGCGGTCGAGCAGTACTTC
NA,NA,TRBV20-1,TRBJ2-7,CSARDQGRSGSSSYEQYF,TGCAGTGCTAGAGATCAGGGTCGAAGCGGGTCGAGCTCCTACGAGCAGTACTTC
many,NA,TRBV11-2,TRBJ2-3,CASSFHISSSTDTQYF,TGTGCCAGCAGCTTCCACATCTCCTCTAGCACAGATACGCAGTATTTT
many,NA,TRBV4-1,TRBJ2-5,CASSPVAGRETQYF,TGCGCCAGCAGCCCCGTCGCAGGGAGGGAGACCCAGTACTTC
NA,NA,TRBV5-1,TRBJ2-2,CASSLSGGDYTGELFF,TGCGCCAGCAGCTTATCGGGGGGCGATTACACCGGGGAGCTGTTTTTT
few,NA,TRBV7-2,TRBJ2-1,CASSLVEGPSYNEQFF,TGTGCCAGCAGCTTAGTAGAGGGGCCTTCCTACAATGAGCAGTTCTTC
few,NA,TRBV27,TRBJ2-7,CASSFRYSYEQYF,TGTGCCAGCAGTTTCCGATACTCCTACGAGCAGTACTTC
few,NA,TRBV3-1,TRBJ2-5,CASSHGRQNQETQYF,TGTGCCAGCAGCCACGGCCGACAGAATCAAGAGACCCAGTACTTC
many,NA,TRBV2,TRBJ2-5,CASIRQIQETQYF,TGTGCCAGCATACGACAGATCCAAGAGACCCAGTACTTC
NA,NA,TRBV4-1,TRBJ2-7,CASSQGHTVTYEQYF,TGCGCCAGCAGCCAGGGACACACAGTCACCTACGAGCAGTACTTC
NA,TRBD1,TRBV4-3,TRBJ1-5,CASSQKHRDRFSSNQPQHF,TGCGCCAGCAGCCAAAAGCACCGGGACAGGTTTAGTAGCAATCAGCCCCAGCATTTT
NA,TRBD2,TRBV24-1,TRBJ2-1,CATSELAGESSYNEQFF,TGTGCCACCAGTGAGTTAGCGGGCGAGAGCTCCTACAATGAGCAGTTCTTC
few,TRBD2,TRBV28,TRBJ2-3,CASSLGLAGPLDTQYF,TGTGCCAGCAGTTTGGGACTAGCGGGACCCCTGGATACGCAGTATTTT
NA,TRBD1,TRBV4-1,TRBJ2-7,CASGQTGGANEQYF,TGCGCCAGCGGCCAAACAGGGGGCGCGAACGAGCAGTACTTC
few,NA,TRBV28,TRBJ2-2,CASSLSQAGELFF,TGTGCCAGCAGTTTAAGCCAGGCCGGGGAGCTGTTTTTT
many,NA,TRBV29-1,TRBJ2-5,CSGSGSGETQYF,TGCAGCGGATCAGGGTCCGGTGAGACCCAGTACTTC
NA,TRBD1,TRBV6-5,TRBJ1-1,CASSYSSTGATEAFF,TGTGCCAGCAGTTACTCGAGCACAGGGGCCACTGAAGCTTTCTTT
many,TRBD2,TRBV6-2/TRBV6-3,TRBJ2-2,CASSFVAGGGELFF,TGTGCCAGCAGTTTCGTTGCGGGAGGCGGGGAGCTGTTTTTT
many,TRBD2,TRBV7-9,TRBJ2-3,CASSQAGGSPDTQYF,TGTGCCAGCAGCCAGGCGGGCGGGAGTCCAGATACGCAGTATTTT
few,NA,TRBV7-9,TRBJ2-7,CASSSQQGLKVYEQYF,TGTGCCAGCAGCTCACAGCAGGGTTTGAAAGTCTACGAGCAGTACTTC
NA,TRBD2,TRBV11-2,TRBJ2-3,CASSLDPGLVDSDTQYF,TGTGCCAGCAGCTTAGATCCCGGACTAGTAGATTCAGATACGCAGTATTTT
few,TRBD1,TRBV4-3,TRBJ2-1,CASSYRGQGSLSYNEQFF,TGCGCCAGCAGCTACCGGGGACAGGGTTCTCTCTCCTACAATGAGCAGTTCTTC
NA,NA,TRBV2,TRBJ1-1,CASRELLDLLAEAFF,TGTGCCAGCAGAGAACTTCTGGATCTGTTGGCTGAAGCTTTCTTT
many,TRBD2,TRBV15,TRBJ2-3,CATSSGTSGRPTDTQYF,TGTGCCACCAGCAGCGGGACTAGCGGGAGACCAACAGATACGCAGTATTTT
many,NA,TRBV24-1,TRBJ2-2,CATSDSLRRNTGELFF,TGTGCCACCAGTGATTCCCTTAGGAGAAACACCGGGGAGCTGTTTTTT
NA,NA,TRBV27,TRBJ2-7,CASSLGGPFLLEQYF,TGTGCCAGCAGTTTGGGTGGCCCGTTTCTCCTCGAGCAGTACTTC
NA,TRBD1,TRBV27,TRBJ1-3,CASRSGQGHSGNTIYF,TGTGCCAGCAGGAGCGGACAGGGGCACTCTGGAAACACCATATATTTT
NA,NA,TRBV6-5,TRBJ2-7,CASSYRGDYNEQYF,TGTGCCAGCAGTTATAGGGGGGATTATAACGAGCAGTACTTC
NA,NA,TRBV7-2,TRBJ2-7,CASSLDRGRSSYEQYF,TGTGCCAGCAGCTTAGACCGGGGCAGGAGCTCCTACGAGCAGTACTTC
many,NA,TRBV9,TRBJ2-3,CASSSPGGLGTDTQYF,TGTGCCAGCAGCTCCCCAGGGGGGCTGGGCACAGATACGCAGTATTTT
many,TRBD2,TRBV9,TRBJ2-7,CASSTGTSVYEQYF,TGTGCCAGCAGCACCGGGACTAGCGTTTACGAGCAGTACTTC
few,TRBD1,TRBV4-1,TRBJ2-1,CASSQARIGTGDNEQFF,TGCGCCAGCAGCCAAGCTCGCATCGGGACAGGCGACAATGAGCAGTTCTTC
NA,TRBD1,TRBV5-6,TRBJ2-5,CASSSGQGAGETQYF,TGTGCCAGCAGCTCCGGACAGGGCGCGGGGGAGACCCAGTACTTC
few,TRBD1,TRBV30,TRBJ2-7,CAWSGLETGTFDEQYF,TGTGCCTGGAGCGGGCTAGAGACAGGGACCTTTGACGAGCAGTACTTC
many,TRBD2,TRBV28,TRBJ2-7,CASSLPGTSSEQYF,TGTGCCAGCAGTCTACCCGGGACTAGTAGCGAGCAGTACTTC
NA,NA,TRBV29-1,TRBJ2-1,CSVDGPRGYEQFF,TGCAGCGTTGATGGCCCAAGGGGCTATGAGCAGTTCTTC
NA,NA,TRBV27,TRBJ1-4,CASSPRQLGNEKLFF,TGTGCCAGCAGTCCGCGACAGCTGGGTAATGAAAAACTGTTTTTT
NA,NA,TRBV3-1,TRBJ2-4,CASSQVTGVAKNIQYF,TGTGCCAGCAGCCAAGTAACGGGGGTAGCCAAAAACATTCAGTACTTC
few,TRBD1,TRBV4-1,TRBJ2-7,CASSQRTGQDEQYF,TGCGCCAGCAGCCAACGGACAGGGCAGGACGAGCAGTACTTC
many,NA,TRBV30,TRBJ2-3,CAWRRDGGTDTQYF,TGTGCCTGGAGACGGGACGGAGGCACAGATACGCAGTATTTT